The present entry profiles one T cell receptor (beta chain) with its context. Its antigen is still unknown. The CDR3 spans 14 residues. V lost 1 base to trimming and J lost 11 bases, with 15 bases between them. The germline V gene has CDR1 SGHTA and CDR2 FQGNSA. These data are taken from a study of CD8+ T cells in alopecia areata. Across the whole study: Treatment with tofacitinib (6 to 18 months) was followed by 6 months off drug.

Sorted out of PBMCs were CD4+ T cells and CD8+ T cells. Extracted RNA was reverse transcribed, and the resulting cDNA served as sequencing template. Only in-frame clones appear in the TCRdb table, and some are missing; sequencing was by immunoSEQ multiplex PCR. There are some 120,000 clones in the sample; about 57% occur only once, and 4.5% lies in the top ten. Study results and limitations: Mice showed clearer TCR sharing than patients did, a gap that was possibly HLA-related.

Sequencing used CD4+ T cells sorted from blood, obtained at week 0. V gene TRBV7-2 combines with J gene TRBJ2-1; no clear D gene. This TCR was sampled from a human donor with alopecia areata. Written as DNA, the CDR3 is TGTGCCAGCAGCTTAGGCGAGCCAGGTTTAAAGCAGTTCTTC. Its translation is CASSLGEPGLKQFF. Full variable domain (remainder filled in from reference TRBV7-2 and TRBJ2-1): GAGVSQSPSNKVTEKGKDVELRCDPISGHTALYWYRQSLGQGLEFLIYFQGNSAPDKSGLPSDRFSAERTGGSVSTLTIQRTQQEDSAVYLCASSLGEPGLKQFFGPGTRLTVL.